This T cell receptor beta chain was sequenced during a study of Ad26.COV2.S vaccination and SARS-CoV-2 variants. Study as a whole: In the study, Ad26.COV2.S was injected intramuscularly once, or twice 56 days apart.

TCRdb's copy holds only in-frame clones and misses some; the assay was immunoSEQ multiplex PCR. The table includes roughly 500,000 clones, about 91% detected once. Treatment given: over 15 received Ad26.COV2.S at low or high dose, single or two shots; 5 received placebo; per-sample allocation not given. Vaccine and placebo recipients were sampled on day 63 after the first injection. CDR1 is LNHNV and CDR2 is YYDKDF in the germline V gene (reference sequence). The CDR3 covers 14 residues. V lost 7 bases and J lost 4; bases outside the gene matches: 7. V and J are TRBV15 and TRBJ1-3; 7 bases map to TRBD1. This sequence originates from a person between 18 and 60 years old who received the Ad26.COV2.S COVID-19 vaccine or a placebo. The sequencing used peripheral blood, collected in a trial of Ad26.COV2.S vaccine versus placebo. The CDR3 spells CATTSRDSGNTIYF. CDR3 coding DNA: TGTGCCACCACCTCCCGGGACAGCGGAAACACCATATATTTT.